This paragraph reports one TCR beta chain. Its matching antigen is unknown. The CDR3 has 13 residues. Germline V lookup: CDR1 SGHNT, CDR2 YENEEA. The ends were cut back, 3 bases at V and 7 bases at J, with 7 bases in the middle. The sample is drawn from a study of blood T cells in healthy people across ages. Findings and caveats of the study: Greater diversity and more naive CD4+ cells were seen in long-lived donors than in aged donors.

Each donor supplied approximately 10 milliliters of peripheral blood. Combining a sample-barcoded 5' primer with a J-beta primer mix, a second PCR ran for about 7 to 12 cycles. One entry per CDR3 protein results from TCRdb running MiXCR on the 5' RACE reads. The sample yields hundreds of thousands of distinct CDR3 sequences, approximately 50% seen once. The clonotype comes from a woman aged 60-75 years in good health. Specimen: blood. V is TRBV11-3 and J is TRBJ1-6; no definite D call. CDR3 region: CASSFDQNSPLHF. DNA for the CDR3: TGTGCCAGCAGCTTTGATCAGAATTCACCCCTCCACTTT.